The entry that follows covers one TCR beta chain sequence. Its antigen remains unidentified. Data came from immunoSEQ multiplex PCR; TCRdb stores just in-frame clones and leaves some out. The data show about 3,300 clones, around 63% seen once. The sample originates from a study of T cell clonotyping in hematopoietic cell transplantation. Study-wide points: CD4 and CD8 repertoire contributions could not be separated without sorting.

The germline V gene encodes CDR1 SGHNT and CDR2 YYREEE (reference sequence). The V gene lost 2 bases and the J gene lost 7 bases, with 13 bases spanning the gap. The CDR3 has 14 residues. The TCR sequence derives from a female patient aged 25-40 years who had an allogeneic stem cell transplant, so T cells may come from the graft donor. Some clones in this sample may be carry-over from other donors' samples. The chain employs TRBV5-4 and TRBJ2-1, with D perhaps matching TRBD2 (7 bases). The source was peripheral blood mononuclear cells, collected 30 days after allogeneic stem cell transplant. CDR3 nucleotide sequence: TGTGCCAGCAGCTTAGGCAGGGGAGGGAATGAGCAGTTCTTC. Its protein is CASSLGRGGNEQFF.